One and the same sample provided the 11 T cell receptor beta chains below, sequenced in a study of beta chain features in type 1 diabetes. The entirety of the isolated RNA underwent reverse transcription, so expressed TCRB transcripts were sequenced. Method: immunoSEQ multiplex PCR; TCRdb's copy keeps in-frame clones and lacks some. The repertoire has about 370,000 clones, approximately 16% of them found once; the top ten carry 0.019%. Sequenced: naive CD4+ T cells from blood. These receptors originate from a woman between 18 and 29 years old in good health.

This clone appeared a few times. J is TRBJ2-5 and V is TRBV14; 12 nucleotides align to TRBD2. The trim removed 4 bases at V and 1 base at J, leaving 7 bases unmatched. In germline, CDR1 is SGHDN, CDR2 FVKESK. The CDR3 runs 17 residues. As DNA, the CDR3 is TGTGCCAGCAGCCCCGGTGGACTAGCGGGAAGCCAAGAGACCCAGTACTTC. Residues: CASSPGGLAGSQETQYF.

The chain couples TRBV7-9 to TRBJ2-3; D uncertain. The ends were cut back, 3 bases at V and 6 bases at J, with 7 bases in the middle. This CDR3 has 12 residues. The germline CDR1 and CDR2 sequences are SEHNR and FQNEAQ (reference sequence). This CDR3 reads CASSFLADTQYF. The CDR3 DNA reads TGTGCCAGCAGCTTTTTAGCCGATACGCAGTATTTT.

The chain employs TRBV11-2 and TRBJ2-1, with 7 bases matching TRBD2. The germline V gene encodes CDR1 SGHAT and CDR2 FQNNGV. The CDR3 is 13 residues long. V trimming: 11 bases; J trimming: 5 bases; junction bases outside the gene matches: 9. The DNA for the CDR3 is TGTGCCTGGGGGGGGAGGAAGAACAATGAGCAGTTCTTC. Translated, it gives CAWGGRKNNEQFF.

This clone came up a few times. The rearrangement links TRBV6-1 to TRBJ2-7; 12 positions match TRBD1. The CDR3 runs to 18 residues. The junction had 16 bases not matched to a gene; V was cut back by 4 bases and J by 6 bases. Germline CDR1 MNHNS, CDR2 SASEGT. Written as DNA, the CDR3 is TGTGCCAGCAGTGGTCGTTCCGGGACAGGGGGCCTGCTTGGCGAGCAGTACTTC. It is translated as CASSGRSGTGGLLGEQYF.

This clone was seen a few times. V and J are TRBV25-1 and TRBJ1-1; D is ambiguous. The CDR3 extends over 12 amino acids. V dropped 6 bases and J dropped 1 base, with 6 bases sitting between them. The germline V gene has CDR1 MGHDK and CDR2 SYGVNS. DNA of the CDR3: TGTGCCAGCAGGGAGGCGAACACTGAAGCTTTCTTT. Amino acid sequence: CASREANTEAFF.

This sequence joins TRBV7-2 and TRBJ2-1; D possibly corresponds to TRBD2 (6 bases). Trimming stripped 5 bases from V and 10 bases from J, with 24 bases between. CDR1 and CDR2 from the germline V gene are SGHTA and FQGNSA. This CDR3 has 16 amino acids. CDR3 protein: CASSPRGGDGGMEQFF. The CDR3 DNA reads as TGTGCCAGCAGCCCCCGAGGAGGCGACGGGGGTATGGAGCAGTTCTTC. Complete variable domain (other parts from reference TRBV7-2 and TRBJ2-1): GAGVSQSPSNKVTEKGKDVELRCDPISGHTALYWYRQSLGQGLEFLIYFQGNSAPDKSGLPSDRFSAERTGGSVSTLTIQRTQQEDSAVYLCASSPRGGDGGMEQFFGPGTRLTVL.

This clone occurred a few times. The genes are TRBV19 and TRBJ2-3; 11 bases fit TRBD1. Germline loops: CDR1 LNHDA, CDR2 SQIVND (reference sequence). The length of the CDR3 is 14 residues. V shed 7 bases, J shed 7 bases, and the junction held 7 bases outside the gene matches. The CDR3 is CASTGQGARNTQYF. Here the CDR3 DNA reads TGTGCCAGTACCGGACAGGGGGCAAGGAATACGCAGTATTTT.

The genes are TRBV30 and TRBJ2-4; D not certain. Germline CDR1 is GTSNPN and CDR2 is SVGIG (reference sequence). The CDR3 is made up of 14 amino acids. With 0 bases removed from V and 0 bases from J, the gap between germline ends came to 6 bases. The chain's CDR3 is CAWSVSLAKNIQYF. The CDR3 DNA sequence: TGTGCCTGGAGTGTGAGTCTAGCCAAAAACATTCAGTACTTC.

The chain carries TRBV23-1 and TRBJ2-2; D gene uncertain. TRBV23-1 is an ORF, and what it does is uncertain. V lost 0 bases, J lost 9 bases, and 11 bases lay in between. The CDR3 has 14 residues. The CDR3 region is CASSQSWLPRELFF. The CDR3 DNA sequence: TGCGCCAGCAGTCAATCCTGGCTTCCCCGGGAGCTGTTTTTT.

This clone has just a few counts. The rearrangement joins TRBV9 to TRBJ1-1, with a possible D match to TRBD1 (5 bases). Germline V CDR1 and CDR2: SGDLS, YYNGEE. The CDR3 is 15 amino acids. V lost 6 bases, J lost 0 bases, and 15 bases lay in between. The CDR3 DNA sequence: TGTGCCAGCACCCCGGACACCTTTTTGAACACTGAAGCTTTCTTT. Amino acid sequence: CASTPDTFLNTEAFF.

The chain recombines TRBV27 with TRBJ2-5; 7 bases are shared with TRBD2. Germline CDR1 is MNHEY and CDR2 is SMNVEV (reference sequence). V shed 5 bases, J shed 1 base, and the junction held 7 bases outside the gene matches. The CDR3 runs to 15 residues. This CDR3 reads CASSDTLAVQETQYF. CDR3 sequence (DNA): TGTGCCAGCAGTGACACTCTAGCGGTCCAAGAGACCCAGTACTTC.